Below, 11 T cell receptor beta chains from the same sample are listed, as sequenced in a study of blood T cells in healthy people across ages. The use of a sample-barcoded 5' primer and a J-beta primer mix characterized a second PCR of about 7 to 12 cycles. Using its own MiXCR run on the 5' RACE reads, TCRdb lists one record per CDR3 protein. The sample lists about 670,000 distinct CDR3 sequences, approximately 40% occurring once. Sequencing used blood. All receptors come from a man older than 75 in good health.

The chain recombines TRBV3-1 with TRBJ2-7; possibly TRBD2 for D (6 bases). The V gene's germline CDR1 is LGHDT and CDR2 YNNKEL (reference sequence). The V end was cut by 3 bases, the J end by 0 bases, with 12 bases between. This CDR3 spans 15 amino acids. DNA for the CDR3: TGTGCCAGCAGCCATGAAGCGGGTCCCTCCTACGAGCAGTACTTC. Translated, it gives CASSHEAGPSYEQYF.

This clonotype was counted a single time. The J gene is TRBJ2-7, the V gene TRBV6-6; unclear D gene. Germline V CDR1 and CDR2: MNHNY, SVGAGI (reference sequence). Trimming stripped 3 bases from V and 1 base from J, with 16 bases between. The CDR3 sequence is 16 residues long. The CDR3 bases are TGTGCCAGCAGTTATTCCCAGACGACCCCTTCCTACGAGCAGTACTTC. Protein sequence: CASSYSQTTPSYEQYF.

The J gene is TRBJ1-2, the V gene TRBV20-1; possible D gene TRBD1, 6 bases. Per germline, CDR1 DFQATT and CDR2 SNEGSKA (reference sequence). The V and J ends lost 1 base and 3 bases respectively, with 12 bases between them. The CDR3 is 14 amino acids. The chain's CDR3 is CSARARGNHYGYTF. Here the CDR3 DNA reads TGCAGTGCTAGAGCTAGGGGGAACCACTATGGCTACACCTTC.

This clonotype was picked up a small number of times. This rearrangement joins TRBV5-6 to TRBJ1-6; D gene uncertain. The V end lost 0 bases, the J end lost 0 bases, and 13 bases lay between the germline ends. The CDR3 runs to 18 residues. Looked up from germline, CDR1 is SGHDT and CDR2 is YYEEEE. The DNA for the CDR3 is TGTGCCAGCAGCTTGGGGTTCTCGGCGAGCTCCTATAATTCACCCCTCCACTTT. Translating it yields CASSLGFSASSYNSPLHF.

This clonotype was seen repeatedly, ten times or more. V is TRBV4-3 and J is TRBJ2-7, with D maybe TRBD1 (6 bases). Germline V gene lookup returns CDR1 LGHNA and CDR2 YSLEER. V was cut by 2 bases and J by 3 bases, with 8 bases left in between. The CDR3 has 13 residues. The CDR3 spells CASSQSQGYEQYF. The CDR3 region has the DNA TGCGCCAGCAGCCAATCACAGGGCTACGAGCAGTACTTC.

In its sample, this clonotype was seen many times. The chain carries TRBV5-1 and TRBJ2-3; D ambiguous. The germline gives CDR1 SGHRS, CDR2 YFSETQ. V lost 0 bases and J 2 bases, leaving 10 bases between the germline ends. The CDR3 extends over 15 amino acids. The CDR3 sequence: CASSLARTSTDTQYF. CDR3 in DNA: TGCGCCAGCAGCTTGGCGCGGACCTCCACAGATACGCAGTATTTT.

This clonotype was counted only a few times. This chain uses TRBV3-1 with TRBJ2-1, with D unclear. The CDR3 totals 15 residues. V gave up 4 bases and J gave up 8 bases, with 18 bases separating them. Looked up from germline, CDR1 is LGHDT and CDR2 is YNNKEL (reference sequence). DNA of the CDR3: TGTGCCAGCAGCCCCGACCTAGGCCCGCTTGATGAGCAGTTCTTC. Its protein is CASSPDLGPLDEQFF.

Details on this clonotype: A much larger clone lies a single base off, so this may be a read error. This sequence joins TRBV18 and TRBJ2-7; D might be TRBD2 (6 bases). CDR3 length: 14 residues. Germline V gene sequence: CDR1 KGHSH, CDR2 LQKENI. The CDR3 DNA is TGTGCCGGCTCACCTATCGGGACTTTTGGCGAGCAGTACTTC. It encodes CAGSPIGTFGEQYF. Drawing the rest from reference TRBV18 and TRBJ2-7, the complete variable domain is NAGVMQNPRHLVRRRGQEARLRCSPMKGHSHVYWYRQLPEEGLKFMVYLQKENIIDESGMPKERFSAEFPKEGPSILRIQQVVRGDSAAYFCAGSPIGTFGEQYFGPGTRLTVT.

This clonotype was seen just once. The J gene is TRBJ2-4, the V gene TRBV10-3, with no clear D. The J call is in doubt because the DNA end fits TRBJ2-7 better. The CDR3 is 12 amino acids. Germline CDR1 reads ENHRY; CDR2 reads SYGVKD. The CDR3 nucleotides read TGTGCCATCAGTGATTCTGACTACGAGCAGTACTTC. Amino acid sequence: CAISDSDYEQYF.

There are many counts of this clonotype. The rearrangement uses TRBV7-2 and TRBJ2-7; possible D gene TRBD2, 5 bases. Per germline, CDR1 SGHTA and CDR2 FQGNSA. The length of the CDR3 is 14 residues. The germline V and J ends were trimmed by 0 bases and 5 bases, with 11 bases remaining between them. The CDR3 DNA reads TGTGCCAGCAGCTTAGCGGGAGAAAGGAACGAGCAGTACTTC. Protein sequence: CASSLAGERNEQYF.

V usage is TRBV20-1 and J usage is TRBJ1-2; tentative D call: TRBD1 (5 bases). The CDR3 is made up of 11 amino acids. Germline CDR1 is DFQATT and CDR2 is SNEGSKA (reference sequence). The DNA for the CDR3 is TGCAGGGGGGGGGACGGCTATGGCTACACCTTC. As protein: CRGGDGYGYTF.